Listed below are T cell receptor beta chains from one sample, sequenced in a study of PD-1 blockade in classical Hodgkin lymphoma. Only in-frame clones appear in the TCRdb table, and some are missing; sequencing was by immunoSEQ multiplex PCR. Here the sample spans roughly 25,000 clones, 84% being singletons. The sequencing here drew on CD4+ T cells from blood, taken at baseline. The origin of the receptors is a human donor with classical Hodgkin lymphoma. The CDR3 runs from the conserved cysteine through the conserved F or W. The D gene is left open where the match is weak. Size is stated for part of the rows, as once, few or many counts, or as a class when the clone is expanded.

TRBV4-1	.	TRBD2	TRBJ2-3	TGCGCCAGCACCTTAGATCCGGCCCGGGGGGGCACAGATACGCAGTATTTT	CASTLDPARGGTDTQYF
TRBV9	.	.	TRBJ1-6	TGTGCCAGCAGCGGAGGCTACGATAATTCACCCCTCCACTTT	CASSGGYDNSPLHF
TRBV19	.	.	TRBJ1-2	TGTGCCAGTAGTATTCAGGCCGGGGTTGACTATGGCTACACCTTC	CASSIQAGVDYGYTF
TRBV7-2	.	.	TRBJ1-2	TGTGCCAGCAGGGAAAGGGGGATGGGCTACACCTTC	CASRERGMGYTF
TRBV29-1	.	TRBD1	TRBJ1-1	TGCAGCGTTGAAAGACAGGGGACTGAAGCTTTCTTT	CSVERQGTEAFF
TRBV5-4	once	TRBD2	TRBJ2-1	TGTGCCAGCAGTCCTTCCGGGACTAGCGGCTCACAGGGGCAGTTCTTC	CASSPSGTSGSQGQFF
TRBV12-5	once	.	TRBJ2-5	TGTGCTAGTAGCCCGGAGACTCGGACCCAGTACTTC	CASSPETRTQYF
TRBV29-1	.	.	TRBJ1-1	TGCAGCGTTCATGAGCAGGGAATGTCCACTGAAGCTTTCTTT	CSVHEQGMSTEAFF
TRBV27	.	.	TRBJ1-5	TGTGCCAGCACAACAGTTAATAGCAATCAGCCCCAGCATTTT	CASTTVNSNQPQHF
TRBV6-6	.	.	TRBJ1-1	TGTGCCAGCAGCGGGGAAGGTTACACTGAAGCTTTCTTT	CASSGEGYTEAFF
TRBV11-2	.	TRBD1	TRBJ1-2	TGTGCCAGCAGCCGAACAGGGGGAGATGACGGCTACACCTTC	CASSRTGGDDGYTF
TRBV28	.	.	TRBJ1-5	TGTGCCAGCAGTCGAGGGCCGGGAGATCAGCCCCAGCATTTT	CASSRGPGDQPQHF
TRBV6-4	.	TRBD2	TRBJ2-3	TGTGCCAGCAGGGCCGGGACTAGAGATACGCAGTATTTT	CASRAGTRDTQYF
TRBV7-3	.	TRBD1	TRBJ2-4	TGTGCCAGCAGCTTAGGCCCCAGACAGGGGGCGTCCAAAAACATTCAGTACTTC	CASSLGPRQGASKNIQYF
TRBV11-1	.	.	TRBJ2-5	TGTGCCAGCAGCTTTAATTACCAAGAGACCCAGTACTTC	CASSFNYQETQYF
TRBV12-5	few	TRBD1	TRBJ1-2	TGTGCTAGTGGACAGACAGGGTCCTATGGCTACACCTTC	CASGQTGSYGYTF
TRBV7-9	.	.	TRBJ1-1	TGTGCCGGCAGCAGTACAGTGAACACTGAAGCTTTCTTT	CAGSSTVNTEAFF
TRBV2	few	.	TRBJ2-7	TGTGCCAGCCTATTGGCAAGTGACTACGAGCAGTACTTC	CASLLASDYEQYF
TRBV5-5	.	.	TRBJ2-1	TGTGCCAGCACCCTGAGTTCCCTTTCCTACAATGAGCAGTTCTTC	CASTLSSLSYNEQFF
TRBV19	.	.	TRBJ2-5	TGTGCCAGTAGTATTTATTCTCGGAGGGAAGAGACCCAGTACTTC	CASSIYSRREETQYF
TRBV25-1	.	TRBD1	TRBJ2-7	TGTGCCAGTTCGGGGAGACAGGGGATCTCCTACGAGCAGTACTTC	CASSGRQGISYEQYF
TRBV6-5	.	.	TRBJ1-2	TGTGCCAGCAGTTACTCCCCGGACAGAAACTATGGCTACACCTTC	CASSYSPDRNYGYTF
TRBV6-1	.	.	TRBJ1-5	TGTGCCAGCAGTGAAGCGCTTCTCGACGCACCAGGAGGAAATCAGCCCCAGCATTTT	CASSEALLDAPGGNQPQHF
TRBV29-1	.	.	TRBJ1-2	TGCAGCGTCGACGGATTCCCCTATGGCTACACCTTC	CSVDGFPYGYTF
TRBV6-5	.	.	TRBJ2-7	TGTGCCAGCAGTTACGGGCAGGTCTTGTCCTACGAGCAGTACTTC	CASSYGQVLSYEQYF
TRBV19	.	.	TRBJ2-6	TGTGCCAGTACTGAACAGGCGTCCGGGGCCAACGTCCTGACTTTC	CASTEQASGANVLTF
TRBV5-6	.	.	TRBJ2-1	TGTGCCAGCAGACTACAGTTCTTC	CASRLQFF
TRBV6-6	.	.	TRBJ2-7	TGTGCCAGCAGTCAGGGACCTTTGTCCTACGAGCAGTACTTC	CASSQGPLSYEQYF
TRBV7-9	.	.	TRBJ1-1	TGTGCCAGCAGCTTAACCGTCTTGAGCACTGAAGCTTTCTTT	CASSLTVLSTEAFF
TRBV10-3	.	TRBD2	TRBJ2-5	TGTGCCATCAGTCGAAGCGGGGGGTCACAAGAGACCCAGTACTTC	CAISRSGGSQETQYF
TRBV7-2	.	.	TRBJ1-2	TGTGCCAGCAGCTTTAACAGGGAAGACTATGGCTACACCTTC	CASSFNREDYGYTF
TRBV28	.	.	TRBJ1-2	TGTGCCAGCAGTTTACTCGGGGCGTCAATTAACTATGGCTACACCTTC	CASSLLGASINYGYTF
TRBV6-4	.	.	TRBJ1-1	TGTGCCAGCAGTGAGGGCCCGGGGACTGAAGCTTTCTTT	CASSEGPGTEAFF
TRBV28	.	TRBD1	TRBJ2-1	TGTGCCAGCAGTAATGGAGAGGGACAGGGGTTGCTCGAGCAGTTCTTC	CASSNGEGQGLLEQFF
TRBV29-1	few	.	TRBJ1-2	TGCAGCGCCGCCGGGACATTTTATGGCTACACCTTC	CSAAGTFYGYTF
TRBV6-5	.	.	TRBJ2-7	TGTGCCAGCAGACTCCAGGGGCGAAGTGAGCAGTACTTC	CASRLQGRSEQYF
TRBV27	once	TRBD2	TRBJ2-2	TGTGCCAGCAGCCCGACGCCGGGACTAGCGGGGGGAGGCGTCACCGGGGAGCTGTTTTTT	CASSPTPGLAGGGVTGELFF
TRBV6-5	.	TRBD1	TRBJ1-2	TGTGCCAGCAGCTGGGGACAGGGCGCCTACACCTTC	CASSWGQGAYTF
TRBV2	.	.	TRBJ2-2	TGTGCCAGCAGCCTTGGGGCCGGGGAGCTGTTTTTT	CASSLGAGELFF
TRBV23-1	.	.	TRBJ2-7	TGCGCCAGCAGTCACCACGGGGCCTACGAGCAGTACTTC	CASSHHGAYEQYF
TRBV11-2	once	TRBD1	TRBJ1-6	TGTGCCAGCAGCTTAACAGGGGCTGGTTCACCCCTCCACTTT	CASSLTGAGSPLHF
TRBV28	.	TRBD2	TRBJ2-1	TGTGCCAGCACCAAACCGGGACTACTCCTAAACGAGCAGTTCTTC	CASTKPGLLLNEQFF
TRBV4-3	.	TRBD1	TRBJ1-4	TGCGCCAGCAGCCAAGATGGGTCCGGGACAGGGAATGAAAAACTGTTTTTT	CASSQDGSGTGNEKLFF
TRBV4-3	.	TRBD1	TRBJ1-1	TGCGCCAGCAGCCAAGGCGCACCGGGACAGGGGGCCTCTGAAGCTTTCTTT	CASSQGAPGQGASEAFF
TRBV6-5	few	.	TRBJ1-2	TGTGCCAGCAGTTTACAGGCGCTACACCTGAACTATGGCTACACCTTC	CASSLQALHLNYGYTF
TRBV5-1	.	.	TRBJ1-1	TGCGCCAGCAGCTTGTGGCAGCCGAACACTGAAGCTTTCTTT	CASSLWQPNTEAFF
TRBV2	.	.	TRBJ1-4	TGTGCCAGCAGTGGGGAGGGACTCCGGCATAATGAAAAACTGTTTTTT	CASSGEGLRHNEKLFF